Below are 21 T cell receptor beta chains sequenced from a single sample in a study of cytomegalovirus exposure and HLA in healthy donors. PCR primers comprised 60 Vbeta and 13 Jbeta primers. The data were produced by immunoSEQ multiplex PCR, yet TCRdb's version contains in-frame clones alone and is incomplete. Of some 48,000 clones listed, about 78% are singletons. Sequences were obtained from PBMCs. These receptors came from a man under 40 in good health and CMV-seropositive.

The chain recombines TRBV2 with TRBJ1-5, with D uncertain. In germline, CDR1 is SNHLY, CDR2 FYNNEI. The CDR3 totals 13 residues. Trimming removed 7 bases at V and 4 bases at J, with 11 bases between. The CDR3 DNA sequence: TGTGCCAGCACCCTCTTGAGGAATCAGCCCCAGCATTTT. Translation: CASTLLRNQPQHF.

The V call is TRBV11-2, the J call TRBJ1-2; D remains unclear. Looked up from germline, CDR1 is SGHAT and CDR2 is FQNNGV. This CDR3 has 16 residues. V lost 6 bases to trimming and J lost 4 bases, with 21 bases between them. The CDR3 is CASRSTLAGVTYGYTF. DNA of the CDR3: TGTGCCAGCAGGAGCACATTGGCGGGCGTTACCTATGGCTACACCTTC.

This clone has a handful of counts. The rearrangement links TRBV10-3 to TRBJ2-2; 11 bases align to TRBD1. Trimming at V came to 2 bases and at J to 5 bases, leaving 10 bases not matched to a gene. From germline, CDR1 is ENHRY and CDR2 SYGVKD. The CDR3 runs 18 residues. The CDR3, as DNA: TGTGCCATCAGTGAGGTCGGACAGGGGGCGCTTCCGACCGGGGAGCTGTTTTTT. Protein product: CAISEVGQGALPTGELFF.

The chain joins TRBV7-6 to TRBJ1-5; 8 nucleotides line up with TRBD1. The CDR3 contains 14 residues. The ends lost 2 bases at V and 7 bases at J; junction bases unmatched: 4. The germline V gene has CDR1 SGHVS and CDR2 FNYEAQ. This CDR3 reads CASSLQGAGQPQHF. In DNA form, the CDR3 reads TGTGCCAGCAGCTTACAGGGGGCCGGGCAGCCCCAGCATTTT.

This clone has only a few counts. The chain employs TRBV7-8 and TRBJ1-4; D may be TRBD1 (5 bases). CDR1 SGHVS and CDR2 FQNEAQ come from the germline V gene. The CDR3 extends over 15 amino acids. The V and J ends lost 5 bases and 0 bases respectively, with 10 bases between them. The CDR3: CASSKTAATNEKLFF. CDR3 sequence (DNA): TGTGCCAGCAGCAAGACAGCTGCAACTAATGAAAAACTGTTTTTT.

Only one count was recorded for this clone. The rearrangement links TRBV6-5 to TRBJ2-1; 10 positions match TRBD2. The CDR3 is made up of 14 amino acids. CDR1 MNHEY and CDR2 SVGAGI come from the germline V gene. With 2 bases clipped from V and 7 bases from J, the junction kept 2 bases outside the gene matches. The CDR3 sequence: CASSYLAGANEQFF. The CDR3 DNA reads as TGTGCCAGCAGTTACCTAGCGGGGGCAAATGAGCAGTTCTTC.

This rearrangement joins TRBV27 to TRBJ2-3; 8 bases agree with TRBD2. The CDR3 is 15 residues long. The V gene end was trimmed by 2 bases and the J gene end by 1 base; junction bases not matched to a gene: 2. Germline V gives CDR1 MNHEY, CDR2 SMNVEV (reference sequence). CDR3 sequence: CASSLMGLGTDTQYF. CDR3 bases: TGTGCCAGCAGTTTAATGGGACTAGGCACAGATACGCAGTATTTT.

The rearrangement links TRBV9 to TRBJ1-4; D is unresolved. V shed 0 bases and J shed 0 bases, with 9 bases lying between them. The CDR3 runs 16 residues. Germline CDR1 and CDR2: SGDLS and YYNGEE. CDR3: CASSVGHSATNEKLFF. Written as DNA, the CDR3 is TGTGCCAGCAGCGTAGGGCACAGTGCAACTAATGAAAAACTGTTTTTT.

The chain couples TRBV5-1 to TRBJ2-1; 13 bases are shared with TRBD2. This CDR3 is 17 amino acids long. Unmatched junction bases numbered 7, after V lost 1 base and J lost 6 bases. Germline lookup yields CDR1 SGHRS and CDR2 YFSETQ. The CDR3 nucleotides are TGCGCCAGCAGCTTGAACCCGGGGACTAGCGGGGCCAATGAGCAGTTCTTC. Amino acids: CASSLNPGTSGANEQFF.

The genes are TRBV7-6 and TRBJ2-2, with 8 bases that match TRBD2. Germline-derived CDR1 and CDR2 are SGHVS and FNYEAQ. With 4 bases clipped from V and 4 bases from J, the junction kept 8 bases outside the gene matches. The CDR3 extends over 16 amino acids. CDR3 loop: CASSSRPGGVTGELFF. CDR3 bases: TGTGCCAGCAGCTCCAGACCCGGGGGGGTCACCGGGGAGCTGTTTTTT.

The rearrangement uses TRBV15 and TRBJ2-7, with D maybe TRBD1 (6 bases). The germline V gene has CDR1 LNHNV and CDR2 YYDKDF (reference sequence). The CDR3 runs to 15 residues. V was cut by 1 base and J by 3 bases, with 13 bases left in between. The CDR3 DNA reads TGTGCCACCAGCAGAGGGGCAGGGGCGGTCTACGAGCAGTACTTC. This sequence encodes CATSRGAGAVYEQYF.

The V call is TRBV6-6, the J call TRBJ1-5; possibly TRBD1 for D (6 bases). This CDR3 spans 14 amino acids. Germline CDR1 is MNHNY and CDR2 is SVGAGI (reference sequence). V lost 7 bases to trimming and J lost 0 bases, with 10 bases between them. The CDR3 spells CASTQGYSNQPQHF. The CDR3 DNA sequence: TGTGCCAGCACTCAGGGGTATAGCAATCAGCCCCAGCATTTT.

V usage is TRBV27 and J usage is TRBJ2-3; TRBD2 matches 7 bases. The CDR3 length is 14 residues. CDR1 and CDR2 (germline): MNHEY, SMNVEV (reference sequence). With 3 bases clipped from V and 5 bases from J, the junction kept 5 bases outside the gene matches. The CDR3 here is CASSFGGGRDTQYF. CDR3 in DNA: TGTGCCAGCAGTTTTGGCGGGGGAAGAGATACGCAGTATTTT.

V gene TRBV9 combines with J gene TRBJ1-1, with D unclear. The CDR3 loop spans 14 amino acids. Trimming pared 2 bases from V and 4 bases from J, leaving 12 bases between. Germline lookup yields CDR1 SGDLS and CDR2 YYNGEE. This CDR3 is CASSVSTLGTEAFF. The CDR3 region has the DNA TGTGCCAGCAGCGTTAGTACGCTCGGCACTGAAGCTTTCTTT.

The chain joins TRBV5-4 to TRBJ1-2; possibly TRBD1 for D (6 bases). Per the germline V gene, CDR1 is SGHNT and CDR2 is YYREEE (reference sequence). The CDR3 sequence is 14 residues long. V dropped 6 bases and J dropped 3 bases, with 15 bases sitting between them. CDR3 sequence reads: CASIIQGMDYGYTF. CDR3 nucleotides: TGTGCCAGCATCATACAGGGTATGGACTATGGCTACACCTTC.

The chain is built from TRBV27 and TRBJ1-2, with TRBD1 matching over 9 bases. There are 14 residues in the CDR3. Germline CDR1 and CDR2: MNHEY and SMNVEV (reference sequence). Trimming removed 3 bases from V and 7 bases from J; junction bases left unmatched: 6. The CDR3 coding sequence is TGTGCCAGCAGTTTGAGGACAGGGGAGCTTGGCTACACCTTC. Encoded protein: CASSLRTGELGYTF.

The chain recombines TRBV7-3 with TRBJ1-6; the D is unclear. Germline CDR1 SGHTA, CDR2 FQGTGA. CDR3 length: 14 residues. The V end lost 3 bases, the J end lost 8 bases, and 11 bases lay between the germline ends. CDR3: CASSLKPVDSPLHF. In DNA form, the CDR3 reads TGTGCCAGCAGCTTGAAGCCCGTTGATTCACCCCTCCACTTT.

CDR3: CASSPTGYGYTF. For the CDR3, the DNA is TGTGCCAGTAGTCCGACAGGCTATGGCTACACCTTC. This chain links TRBV19 with TRBJ1-2; tentatively, D is TRBD1 (6 bases). Trimming left V 5 bases short and J 4 bases short, with 8 bases between. This CDR3 region has 12 residues. Germline V gene data show CDR1 as LNHDA and CDR2 as SQIVND (reference sequence). Full variable domain (missing parts from reference TRBV19 and TRBJ1-2): DGGITQSPKYLFRKEGQNVTLSCEQNLNHDAMYWYRQDPGQGLRLIYYSQIVNDFQKGDIAEGYSVSREKKESFPLTVTSAQKNPTAFYLCASSPTGYGYTFGSGTRLTVV.

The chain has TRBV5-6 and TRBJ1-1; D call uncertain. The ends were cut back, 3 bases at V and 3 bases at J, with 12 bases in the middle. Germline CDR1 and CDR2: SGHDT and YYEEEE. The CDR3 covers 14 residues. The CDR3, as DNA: TGTGCCAGCAGCTCAAGACTCGGGGACACTGAAGCTTTCTTT. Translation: CASSSRLGDTEAFF.

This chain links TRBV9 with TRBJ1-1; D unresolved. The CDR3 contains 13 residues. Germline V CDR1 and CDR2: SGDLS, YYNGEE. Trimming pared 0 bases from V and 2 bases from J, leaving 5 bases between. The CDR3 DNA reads TGTGCCAGCAGCGTAGTAGTAAACACTGAAGCTTTCTTT. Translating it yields CASSVVVNTEAFF.

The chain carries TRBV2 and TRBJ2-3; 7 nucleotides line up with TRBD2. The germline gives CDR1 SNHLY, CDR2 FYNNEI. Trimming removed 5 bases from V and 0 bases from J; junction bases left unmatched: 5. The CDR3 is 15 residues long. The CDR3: CASSSGGKSTDTQYF. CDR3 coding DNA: TGTGCCAGCAGTTCCGGGGGGAAGAGCACAGATACGCAGTATTTT.